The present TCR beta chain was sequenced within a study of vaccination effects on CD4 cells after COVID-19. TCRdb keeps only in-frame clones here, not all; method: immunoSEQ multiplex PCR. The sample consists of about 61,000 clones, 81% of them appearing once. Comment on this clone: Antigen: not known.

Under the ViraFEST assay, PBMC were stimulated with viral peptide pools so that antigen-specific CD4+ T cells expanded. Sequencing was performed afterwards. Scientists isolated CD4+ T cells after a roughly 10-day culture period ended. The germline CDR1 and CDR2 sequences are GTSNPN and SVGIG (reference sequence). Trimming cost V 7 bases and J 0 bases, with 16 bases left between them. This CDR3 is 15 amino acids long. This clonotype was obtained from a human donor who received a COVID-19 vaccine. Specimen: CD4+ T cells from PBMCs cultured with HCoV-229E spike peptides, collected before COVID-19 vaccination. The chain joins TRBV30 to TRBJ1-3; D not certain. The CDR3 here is CASTNNTSSGNTIYF. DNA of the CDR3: TGTGCCTCGACAAACAACACAAGCTCTGGAAACACCATATATTTT.